The 22 T cell receptor beta chains below come from one sample, sequenced in a study of regulatory T cells in long-lasting Graves disease. TCR beta libraries were built with iRepertoire HTBI primers and Arm-PCR of CDR3 regions. TCRdb re-called the multiplex PCR reads with MiXCR, one entry per CDR3 protein. The table includes a few hundred thousand distinct CDR3 sequences, roughly 23% detected once. As for time point: persistent/refractory GD, antithyroid drugs over 5 years with positive TRAb. Construction of the TCR library relied on RNA isolated from PBMCs. The sample in question was peripheral blood mononuclear cells (PBMCs), obtained when the disease was refractory, from a patient treated with antithyroid drugs. The receptor set was obtained from a woman aged 40 to 50 with Graves disease.

This clonotype turned up a few times. The gene calls are TRBV28 and TRBJ2-4, with a tentative D call TRBD1 (5 bases). The CDR3 sequence is 14 residues long. Germline V gives CDR1 MDHEN, CDR2 SYDVKM. Trimming stripped 4 bases from V and 2 bases from J, with 9 bases between. The CDR3, as DNA: TGTGCCAGCAGTTCTCAGGGAACCAAAAACATTCAGTACTTC. Its translation: CASSSQGTKNIQYF.

This clonotype was detected many times. The genes are TRBV2 and TRBJ2-7; D ambiguous. The germline CDR1 and CDR2 sequences are SNHLY and FYNNEI. The CDR3 totals 10 residues. V was pared by 2 bases and J by 4 bases, with 0 bases between. DNA for the CDR3: TGTGCCAGCAGTGAATACGAGCAGTACTTC. It specifies CASSEYEQYF.

The V and J genes are TRBV6-1 and TRBJ2-5, with 7 bases aligning to TRBD2. The J call may be incorrect, as the DNA end agrees better with TRBJ2-1. From germline, CDR1 is MNHNS and CDR2 SASEGT. The length of the CDR3 is 14 residues. CDR3 region: CASSGGLVPDEQFF. The CDR3 DNA follows: TGTGCCAGCAGTGGAGGACTAGTTCCGGATGAGCAGTTCTTC.

This clonotype was seen only a few times. The chain carries TRBV5-1 and TRBJ2-7; 8 bases align to TRBD2. The length of the CDR3 is 14 residues. The V gene end was trimmed by 4 bases and the J gene end by 2 bases; junction bases not matched to a gene: 5. Germline-derived CDR1 and CDR2 are SGHRS and YFSETQ. The CDR3 DNA reads as TGCGCCAGCAGCCCCGCGGGACTAGCCTACGAGCAGTACTTC. This translates into CASSPAGLAYEQYF.

This chain links TRBV9 with TRBJ1-4, with D unclear. CDR3 length: 15 residues. Per the germline V gene, CDR1 is SGDLS and CDR2 is YYNGEE. V lost 0 bases to trimming and J lost 0 bases, with 6 bases between them. For the CDR3, the DNA is TGTGCCAGCAGCGTAGCCCCGGCAACTAATGAAAAACTGTTTTTT. Residues: CASSVAPATNEKLFF.

This clonotype was detected only a few times. The V gene is TRBV27, the J gene TRBJ2-7; a possible D gene is TRBD2 (6 bases). Per the germline V gene, CDR1 is MNHEY and CDR2 is SMNVEV (reference sequence). Trimming stripped 4 bases from V and 3 bases from J, with 13 bases between. CDR3 length equals 14 residues. The CDR3 spells CASSSVDYLYEQYF. CDR3 nucleotides: TGTGCCAGCAGTTCGGTGGACTACCTCTACGAGCAGTACTTC.

This clonotype has just a few counts. The rearrangement links TRBV29-1 to TRBJ2-7; 7 nucleotides align to TRBD1. The V gene end was trimmed by 5 bases and the J gene end by 2 bases; junction bases not matched to a gene: 12. The CDR3 loop spans 15 amino acids. Germline CDR1 and CDR2: SQVTM and ANQGSEA. CDR3 sequence: CSVKAMWDRAYEQYF. Here the CDR3 DNA reads TGCAGCGTTAAGGCGATGTGGGACAGAGCCTACGAGCAGTACTTC.

This clonotype was detected ten times or more. The chain combines TRBV2 with TRBJ2-5; 12 bases align to TRBD2. V trimming: 0 bases; J trimming: 4 bases; junction bases outside the gene matches: 3. Germline CDR1 reads SNHLY; CDR2 reads FYNNEI. This CDR3 comprises 16 residues. The CDR3 coding sequence is TGTGCCAGCAGTGAAGCTTCTAGCGGGAGGGGAGAGACCCAGTACTTC. Translated: CASSEASSGRGETQYF.

This clonotype was seen more than once but under ten times. V is TRBV5-5 and J is TRBJ2-7; 9 bases match TRBD1. Germline CDR1 is SGHKS and CDR2 is YYEKEE (reference sequence). The CDR3 loop spans 13 amino acids. The V segment lost 4 bases and the J segment 5 bases; nucleotides outside the gene matches: 4. In DNA, the CDR3 is TGTGCCAGCAGCGCGACAGGGGGTGACGAGCAGTACTTC. Residues: CASSATGGDEQYF.

The chain uses TRBV12-3 or TRBV12-4 and TRBJ2-5, with D perhaps TRBD2 (5 bases). This CDR3 comprises 14 residues. V was shortened by 3 bases and J by 4 bases, with 12 bases between the two germline ends. The CDR3 protein is CASSFAREPETQYF. CDR3 DNA sequence: TGTGCCAGCAGTTTCGCGAGGGAGCCAGAGACCCAGTACTTC.

This clonotype has at least ten counts. The chain recombines TRBV4-1 with TRBJ1-2; no firm D call. This CDR3 is built from 12 residues. The germline V gene encodes CDR1 MGHRA and CDR2 YSYEKL. V was trimmed by 1 base and J by 5 bases, leaving 5 bases between them. CDR3 bases: TGCGCCAGCAGCCAAGCCCTGTATGGCTACACCTTC. Its protein is CASSQALYGYTF.

V is TRBV19 and J is TRBJ2-1, with D possibly TRBD1 on 6 matching bases. Deletions cut 9 bases from V and 4 bases from J, with 7 bases between. CDR1 and CDR2 from the germline V gene are LNHDA and SQIVND (reference sequence). This CDR3 has 11 residues. Here the CDR3 reads CASTGYNEQFF. DNA of the CDR3: TGTGCCAGCACAGGGTACAATGAGCAGTTCTTC.

This clonotype was picked up many times. The chain links TRBV7-8 to TRBJ2-2, with TRBD2 matching 11 bases. The CDR3 consists of 16 residues. V shed 5 bases and J 3 bases; nucleotides not matched to a gene: 5. Germline CDR1 and CDR2: SGHVS and FQNEAQ. The CDR3 spells CASSPRLAGHTGELFF. DNA of the CDR3: TGTGCCAGCAGCCCCAGACTAGCGGGACACACCGGGGAGCTGTTTTTT.

This chain connects TRBV29-1 to TRBJ2-5; TRBD2 is a possible D gene (7 bases). Trimming removed 4 bases at V and 3 bases at J, with 21 bases between. This CDR3 spans 16 amino acids. Germline loops: CDR1 SQVTM, CDR2 ANQGSEA. CDR3: CSVVFWGQGREETQYF. The CDR3 nucleotides are TGCAGCGTTGTGTTTTGGGGTCAGGGGAGGGAAGAGACCCAGTACTTC.

The genes are TRBV19 and TRBJ1-3, with D hard to call. Germline CDR1 LNHDA, CDR2 SQIVND (reference sequence). The V end was cut by 7 bases, the J end by 5 bases, with 6 bases between. This CDR3 region has 11 residues. CDR3 sequence reads: CASIDRNTIYF. The CDR3 DNA reads TGTGCCAGTATCGACCGAAACACCATATATTTT.

This clonotype showed up just a few times. The chain carries TRBV5-1 and TRBJ2-7, with 10 nucleotides matching TRBD1. The ends lost 0 bases at V and 3 bases at J; junction bases unmatched: 3. The CDR3 spans 15 residues. Germline V CDR1 and CDR2: SGHRS, YFSETQ. This CDR3 is CASSLGDRGFYEQYF. In nucleotides, the CDR3 is TGCGCCAGCAGCTTGGGGGACAGGGGATTCTACGAGCAGTACTTC.

The V call is TRBV9, the J call TRBJ2-2; 8 bases fit TRBD1. CDR3 length equals 14 residues. Germline values: CDR1 SGDLS, CDR2 YYNGEE. V shed 5 bases, J shed 5 bases, and the junction held 5 bases outside the gene matches. The CDR3 sequence is CASRQGAQTGELFF. The DNA of the CDR3 is TGTGCCAGCAGGCAGGGGGCGCAGACCGGGGAGCTGTTTTTT.

The rearrangement uses TRBV27 and TRBJ2-7, with 8 bases aligning to TRBD2. The trim removed 6 bases at V and 6 bases at J, leaving 7 bases unmatched. Germline lookup yields CDR1 MNHEY and CDR2 SMNVEV (reference sequence). This CDR3 region has 13 residues. The CDR3, as DNA: TGTGCCAGCAGGGGTACGGGGGGGTTCGAGCAGTACTTC. This encodes CASRGTGGFEQYF.

This clonotype has just a few counts. The chain links TRBV2 to TRBJ1-5, with D perhaps matching TRBD1 (6 bases). Trimming stripped 6 bases from V and 3 bases from J, with 9 bases between. The germline V gene encodes CDR1 SNHLY and CDR2 FYNNEI. The CDR3 runs to 13 residues. CDR3 coding DNA: TGTGCCAGCAGGGGGACACCCAATCAGCCCCAGCATTTT. It specifies CASRGTPNQPQHF.

The chain recombines TRBV20-1 with TRBJ1-4; a possible D gene is TRBD1 (5 bases). V was pared by 6 bases and J by 4 bases, with 21 bases between. This CDR3 spans 16 amino acids. Looked up from germline, CDR1 is DFQATT and CDR2 is SNEGSKA (reference sequence). In DNA form, the CDR3 reads TGCAGTGCATTTATGCCCCTGGGGGGGGTTAATGAAAAACTGTTTTTT. Protein sequence: CSAFMPLGGVNEKLFF.

This sequence joins TRBV20-1 and TRBJ1-4; no firm D call. Trimming removed 1 base at V and 8 bases at J, with 11 bases between. This CDR3 region has 13 residues. Germline V gives CDR1 DFQATT, CDR2 SNEGSKA (reference sequence). CDR3 coding DNA: TGCAGTGCTAGAGTGGGTTTGGGCGAAAAACTGTTTTTT. Translation: CSARVGLGEKLFF.

Many counts were recorded for this clonotype. The chain employs TRBV27 and TRBJ1-6, with D unclear. In germline, CDR1 is MNHEY, CDR2 SMNVEV (reference sequence). V lost 6 bases to trimming and J lost 5 bases, with 14 bases between them. CDR3 length: 15 amino acids. CDR3 nucleotides: TGTGCCAGCAGCTACAGATATGATCATAATTCACCCCTCCACTTT. It yields the protein CASSYRYDHNSPLHF.